This passage covers 14 T cell receptor beta chains from one sample sequenced in a study of monozygotic twins with inflammatory bowel disease. TCRdb re-called the 5' RACE reads and catalogs CDR3 proteins one per entry, DNA excluded. This sample carries roughly 90,000 distinct CDR3 sequences, with less than 8% going to the ten biggest clones. The material sequenced was blood. The receptors stem from a human donor with ulcerative colitis or Crohn's disease, or a healthy co-twin of an affected twin (not recorded which).

The chain is built from TRBV27 and TRBJ1-6; with no DNA, the TCRdb D assignment of TRBD1 cannot be verified. CDR3 size: 16 residues. The germline V gene encodes CDR1 MNHEY and CDR2 SMNVEV (reference sequence). CDR3 residues: CASSLFFGTGGSPLHF.

The chain uses TRBV6-5 and TRBJ1-1; TCRdb calls TRBD1, which cannot be checked without DNA. This CDR3 has 15 residues. The germline V gene encodes CDR1 MNHEY and CDR2 SVGAGI. This CDR3 is CASSYSGQGAAEAFF.

This CDR3 reads CASMGVANGYTF. The chain uses TRBV5-6 and TRBJ1-2; the D call from TCRdb, TRBD1, cannot be confirmed without DNA. The CDR3 covers 12 residues. Germline V gene lookup returns CDR1 SGHDT and CDR2 YYEEEE. Looking up the rest from reference TRBV5-6 and TRBJ1-2 gives the full variable domain: DAGVTQSPTHLIKTRGQQVTLRCSPKSGHDTVSWYQQALGQGPQFIFQYYEEEERQRGNFPDRFSGHQFPNYSSELNVNALLLGDSALYLCASMGVANGYTFGSGTRLTVV.

This chain joins TRBV6-5 and TRBJ2-7; checking the TCRdb D call of TRBD1 is not possible without DNA. CDR3 size: 14 residues. CDR1 is MNHEY, CDR2 SVGAGI, per germline. The CDR3 loop reads CASSYGQGRYEQYF.

V usage is TRBV12-3 or TRBV12-4 and J usage is TRBJ1-5; TCRdb picks TRBD1, but there is no DNA to check that call. The CDR3 consists of 13 residues. The CDR3 spells CASSQGRDQPQHF.

This rearrangement joins TRBV5-1 to TRBJ1-6; TCRdb outputs TRBD1, but without DNA this stays unchecked. The CDR3 has 15 residues. CDR1 is SGHRS and CDR2 is YFSETQ in the germline V gene. CDR3 protein: CASSLDRGQGSPLHF. Looking up the rest from reference TRBV5-1 and TRBJ1-6 gives the full variable domain: KAGVTQTPRYLIKTRGQQVTLSCSPISGHRSVSWYQQTPGQGLQFLFEYFSETQRNKGNFPGRFSGRQFSNSRSEMNVSTLELGDSALYLCASSLDRGQGSPLHFGNGTRLTVT.

The chain carries TRBV20-1 and TRBJ1-2. Germline values: CDR1 DFQATT, CDR2 SNEGSKA (reference sequence). The CDR3 length is 15 residues. This chain's CDR3 is CSARDIQGINYGYTF.

This chain connects TRBV7-9 to TRBJ2-1; the D gene TCRdb calls, TRBD1, cannot be checked with no DNA. The CDR3 loop spans 13 amino acids. CDR1 is SEHNR, CDR2 FQNEAQ, per germline (reference sequence). The CDR3 protein is CARFPGDYNEQFF.

V is TRBV9 and J is TRBJ1-1; TCRdb outputs TRBD1, but without DNA this stays unchecked. Germline lookup yields CDR1 SGDLS and CDR2 YYNGEE. The CDR3 has 12 residues. The CDR3 is CASSAGTGEAFF.

The chain combines TRBV9 with TRBJ2-1; the D gene TCRdb calls, TRBD2, cannot be checked with no DNA. Germline V lookup: CDR1 SGDLS, CDR2 YYNGEE. The CDR3 has 16 residues. The CDR3 reads CASSVELAGGVNEQFF.

This rearrangement joins TRBV20-1 to TRBJ1-5. The CDR3 has 15 residues. CDR1 and CDR2 from the germline V gene are DFQATT and SNEGSKA (reference sequence). CDR3 protein: CSARAKASSNQPQHF.

The gene calls are TRBV9 and TRBJ2-7; lacking DNA, the TRBD1 call made by TCRdb goes unchecked. The CDR3 is made up of 11 amino acids. Germline values: CDR1 SGDLS, CDR2 YYNGEE. The CDR3 protein is CAIRRGSEQYF.

J is TRBJ1-3 and V is TRBV5-1. This CDR3 contains 12 residues. Germline loops: CDR1 SGHRS, CDR2 YFSETQ. CDR3 loop: CASSEGGNTIYF.

The chain joins TRBV11-2 to TRBJ2-3. CDR3 size: 15 residues. Germline loops: CDR1 SGHAT, CDR2 FQNNGV. CDR3 amino acids: CASSLSGASTDTQYF.